This record looks at one T cell receptor (beta chain) sequence and its context. Its target is not known. This specimen belongs to a study of cytomegalovirus exposure and HLA in healthy donors. As for the study in general: In a later analysis, the approximately 110 validation repertoires were reported to have used the same platform as the approximately 620 first-cohort repertoires. Study observations and caveats: TCR clusters originating in the first cohort tended to co-occur in the roughly 120 validation repertoires, according to a later analysis. Altogether, 150 or so TCR beta chains were recorded as cytomegalovirus-associated. Published work reported that the classifier diagnosed cytomegalovirus status with high specificity and sensitivity.

Data came from immunoSEQ multiplex PCR; TCRdb stores just in-frame clones and leaves some out. The sample holds 120,000 or so clones, roughly 90% seen once. Material: PBMCs. The TCR originated in a woman between 18 and 29 years old in good health and CMV-seronegative.

CDR3 DNA sequence: TGTGCCAGCAGCTTAAGAATGTGGGGGCCAGAGCAGTTCTTC. Its translation is CASSLRMWGPEQFF. The chain carries TRBV5-6 and TRBJ2-1; D is perhaps TRBD1 (6 bases). Trimming pared 2 bases from V and 10 bases from J, leaving 16 bases between. The CDR3 is 14 residues long. The germline V gene has CDR1 SGHDT and CDR2 YYEEEE.